This T cell receptor (beta chain) was found in a study of CD8 T cells in ankylosing spondylitis. Notes on the study in general: Made up of eight or nine highly homologous variants, a TCR beta motif appeared characteristic of ankylosing spondylitis blood.

This clonotype was counted ten times or more. Its antigen is as yet unknown. Quantitative 5'-RACE was performed with molecular barcodes, and it yielded the TCR beta libraries. Each CDR3 protein gets one entry after TCRdb re-called the 5' RACE reads with MiXCR. This sample carries roughly 300,000 distinct CDR3 sequences, 7% to 9% of them seen once, and the ten largest clones take approximately 14%. This TCR was sampled from a male donor with ankylosing spondylitis. Sequenced input: blood, either unsorted or a sorted T cell fraction (not recorded which).

The CDR3 DNA reads TGTGCCATCAGTGGGAATAGGGGGACTAACGAGCAGTACTTC. Protein: CAISGNRGTNEQYF. The chain has TRBV10-3 and TRBJ2-7, with a weak D call TRBD2 (7 bases). CDR3 size: 14 residues. Looked up from germline, CDR1 is ENHRY and CDR2 is SYGVKD. V was trimmed by 4 bases and J by 5 bases, leaving 15 bases between them.